This entry lists 30 T cell receptor beta chains sequenced from one sample in a study of blood T cell repertoires in COVID-19 (TCRdb year 2020). The library was generated by the immunoSEQ multiplex PCR assay. TCRdb retrieved this table from immuneACCESS and kept in-frame rearrangements only. Not all clones are present; in checked studies, unresolved V genes account for under half, and no reason is known for the remainder. This sample lists some 46,000 clones; over 70% were detected once. The ten largest clones capture 23% of the sample. Input material: peripheral blood. These receptor sequences come from a woman aged 55-69 years with acute or convalescent COVID-19.

The chain uses TRBV18 and TRBJ2-1; a weak D match, TRBD1 (5 bases). V lost 8 bases to trimming and J lost 2 bases, with 10 bases between them. Germline V gives CDR1 KGHSH, CDR2 LQKENI. The CDR3 is 13 residues long. The CDR3 region is CASEAGTYNEQFF. CDR3 nucleotide sequence: TGTGCCAGCGAAGCAGGGACCTACAATGAGCAGTTCTTC.

The CDR3 is CAWSPPQGTRSTEAFF. CDR3 nucleotides: TGTGCCTGGAGTCCACCCCAGGGGACCCGGTCCACTGAAGCTTTCTTT. The chain recombines TRBV30 with TRBJ1-1; D is possibly TRBD1 (6 bases). Germline V lookup: CDR1 GTSNPN, CDR2 SVGIG (reference sequence). The V gene lost 2 bases and the J gene lost 4 bases, with 20 bases spanning the gap. The CDR3 consists of 16 residues.

The chain carries TRBV5-8 and TRBJ2-7; 9 bases map to TRBD2. Trimming removed 0 bases from V and 1 base from J; junction bases left unmatched: 2. CDR1 SGHTS and CDR2 YDEGEE come from the germline V gene. The CDR3 contains 15 residues. CDR3 region: CASSLGLAGSYEQYF. In DNA form, the CDR3 reads TGTGCCAGCAGCTTGGGGCTAGCGGGGTCCTACGAGCAGTACTTC.

This sequence joins TRBV9 and TRBJ1-2; TRBD1 aligns across 8 bases. Germline V gene data show CDR1 as SGDLS and CDR2 as YYNGEE. Trimming cost V 0 bases and J 6 bases; bases outside gene matches: 7. This CDR3 contains 15 residues. Here the CDR3 DNA reads TGTGCCAGCAGCGTAGTAGGCAGGGGGCTGAATGGCTACACCTTC. Amino acids: CASSVVGRGLNGYTF.

CDR3 sequence: CASGEIGYNSPLHF. The CDR3 nucleotides read TGTGCCAGCGGAGAAATCGGCTATAATTCACCCCTCCACTTT. V gene TRBV6-5 combines with J gene TRBJ1-6; D call uncertain. CDR1 is MNHEY, CDR2 SVGAGI, per germline. V was pared by 8 bases and J by 3 bases, with 11 bases between. This CDR3 contains 14 residues.

This chain uses TRBV4-1 with TRBJ1-1; a weak D match, TRBD1 (6 bases). Germline CDR1 reads MGHRA; CDR2 reads YSYEKL. This CDR3 region has 14 residues. Between the trimmed V and J ends, which lost 6 bases and 4 bases, there was a span of 15 bases. The CDR3 DNA follows: TGCGCCAGCAGTCATACAGGGAGCAGCACTGAAGCTTTCTTT. Translated, it gives CASSHTGSSTEAFF.

This rearrangement joins TRBV24-1 to TRBJ1-1, with D perhaps matching TRBD1 (6 bases). Trimming pared 10 bases from V and 3 bases from J, leaving 11 bases between. CDR1 KGHDR and CDR2 SFDVKD come from the germline V gene. CDR3 length: 12 residues. The CDR3 bases are TGTGCCACTTGCAGGGGTGACACTGAAGCTTTCTTT. Amino acid sequence: CATCRGDTEAFF.

This clone was observed a handful of times. V gene TRBV24-1 combines with J gene TRBJ1-2; TRBD1 matches at 10 bases. Germline trimming cut 7 bases from V and 5 bases from J; bases unmatched to any gene: 3. CDR1 and CDR2 (germline): KGHDR, SFDVKD. This CDR3 contains 13 residues. CDR3 sequence reads: CATSGDRGYGYTF. CDR3 DNA sequence: TGTGCCACCAGCGGGGACAGGGGTTATGGCTACACCTTC.

This clone occurred once. The rearrangement uses TRBV7-9 and TRBJ1-4, with TRBD1 matching over 8 bases. The CDR3 is made up of 18 amino acids. Germline V gene lookup returns CDR1 SEHNR and CDR2 FQNEAQ (reference sequence). J was trimmed by 0 bases and V by 5 bases; bases with no gene match: 11. CDR3 in amino acids: CASSSGQGATATNEKLFF. DNA for the CDR3: TGTGCCAGCAGCAGCGGACAGGGAGCCACCGCAACTAATGAAAAACTGTTTTTT.

The CDR3, as DNA: TGCAGCGTTGAAGATGCAGGGGGCTCTCAAATTGAGCAGTTCTTC. Its protein product is CSVEDAGGSQIEQFF. V usage is TRBV29-1 and J usage is TRBJ2-1; 8 bases are shared with TRBD1. With 0 bases clipped from V and 9 bases from J, the junction kept 10 bases outside the gene matches. Germline CDR1 and CDR2: SQVTM and ANQGSEA. This CDR3 is built from 15 residues.

V usage is TRBV6-5 and J usage is TRBJ1-2, with D maybe TRBD1 (5 bases). Trimming took 7 bases from V and 2 from J, leaving 8 bases between them. This CDR3 has 12 amino acids. Germline V lookup: CDR1 MNHEY, CDR2 SVGAGI. The CDR3 DNA follows: TGTGCCAGCACAGGGTTCAACTATGGCTACACCTTC. Translated: CASTGFNYGYTF.

This clone turned up a few times. V usage is TRBV7-8 and J usage is TRBJ2-1, with D perhaps matching TRBD2 (5 bases). The germline V gene encodes CDR1 SGHVS and CDR2 FQNEAQ. The CDR3 spans 15 residues. Trimming took off 3 bases at V and 8 bases at J, with 17 bases between the two ends. The CDR3 DNA reads TGTGCCAGCAGCTTGTTACTACCATCGGGATATGAGCAGTTCTTC. It specifies CASSLLLPSGYEQFF.

This chain links TRBV2 with TRBJ1-1; D perhaps matches TRBD1 (6 bases). Looked up from germline, CDR1 is SNHLY and CDR2 is FYNNEI. CDR3 size: 13 residues. Trimming left V 6 bases short and J 5 bases short, with 13 bases between. The CDR3 loop is CASRIDRSTEAFF. The CDR3 coding sequence is TGTGCCAGCAGGATCGACAGGAGTACTGAAGCTTTCTTT.

This chain uses TRBV30 with TRBJ1-4; no clear D. Germline loops: CDR1 GTSNPN, CDR2 SVGIG (reference sequence). V was shortened by 1 base and J by 8 bases, with 14 bases between the two germline ends. The CDR3 sequence is 14 residues long. The CDR3 loop reads CAWSDLLRGEKLFF. CDR3 DNA sequence: TGTGCCTGGAGTGACCTCCTACGAGGGGAAAAACTGTTTTTT.

This chain links TRBV12-3 or TRBV12-4 with TRBJ1-2, with D possibly TRBD1 on 6 matching bases. V was shortened by 8 bases and J by 4 bases, with 14 bases between the two germline ends. This CDR3 spans 13 amino acids. The CDR3 sequence: CASDLTGSYGYTF. Written as DNA, the CDR3 is TGTGCCAGCGACTTGACAGGTTCCTATGGCTACACCTTC.

J is TRBJ2-3 and V is TRBV5-4, with TRBD1 identical over 7 bases. Unmatched junction bases numbered 8, after V lost 5 bases and J lost 2 bases. CDR1 and CDR2 from the germline V gene are SGHNT and YYREEE (reference sequence). The length of the CDR3 is 15 residues. CDR3 nucleotides: TGTGCCAGCAGACGAGGACAGGAAGACACAGATACGCAGTATTTT. It encodes CASRRGQEDTDTQYF.

The chain is built from TRBV2 and TRBJ2-2; 8 nucleotides line up with TRBD2. Germline values: CDR1 SNHLY, CDR2 FYNNEI. The CDR3 contains 15 residues. V shed 5 bases and J 1 base; nucleotides not matched to a gene: 3. CDR3 DNA: TGTGCCAGCAGTCGGACTAGCCAGAACACCGGGGAGCTGTTTTTT. Translated, it gives CASSRTSQNTGELFF. Variable domain in full (rest from reference TRBV2 and TRBJ2-2): EPEVTQTPSHQVTQMGQEVILRCVPISNHLYFYWYRQILGQKVEFLVSFYNNEISEKSEIFDDQFSVERPDGSNFTLKIRSTKLEDSAMYFCASSRTSQNTGELFFGEGSRLTVL.

This chain joins TRBV5-1 and TRBJ2-1; 12 bases agree with TRBD1. Germline V gene lookup returns CDR1 SGHRS and CDR2 YFSETQ. This CDR3 is 15 amino acids long. V lost 2 bases to trimming and J lost 9 bases; unmatched junction nucleotides: 6. CDR3 sequence: CASSFYRDRGPEQFF. In DNA, the CDR3 is TGCGCCAGCAGCTTCTACCGGGACAGGGGGCCTGAGCAGTTCTTC.

The J gene is TRBJ2-7, the V gene TRBV6-5; 10 bases are a match to TRBD1. CDR1 and CDR2 (germline): MNHEY, SVGAGI. This CDR3 is 14 amino acids long. The trim removed 5 bases at V and 5 bases at J, leaving 6 bases unmatched. The CDR3 protein is CASSPGQGYHEQYF. For the CDR3, the DNA is TGTGCCAGCAGTCCGGGACAGGGGTATCACGAGCAGTACTTC.

There are a few counts of this clone. The rearrangement uses TRBV12-5 and TRBJ1-2; a weak D match, TRBD1 (5 bases). Trimming pared 1 base from V and 4 bases from J, leaving 13 bases between. Germline V gene data show CDR1 as LGHNT and CDR2 as FRNRAP. The CDR3 extends over 15 amino acids. The CDR3 nucleotides read TGTGCTAGTGGTTTGGGGGGCCTTGGATCCTATGGCTACACCTTC. This encodes CASGLGGLGSYGYTF.

The gene calls are TRBV7-8 and TRBJ2-5; TRBD2 matches 7 bases. The trim removed 0 bases at V and 3 bases at J, leaving 13 bases unmatched. This CDR3 has 18 amino acids. Germline V gene data show CDR1 as SGHVS and CDR2 as FQNEAQ. CDR3 sequence (DNA): TGTGCCAGCAGCTTAGCCCTCATTCTAGCGGTAGGGGAAGAGACCCAGTACTTC. This gives the protein CASSLALILAVGEETQYF.

This clone was seen just once. The genes are TRBV7-9 and TRBJ2-2; the D gene is possibly TRBD2 (5 bases). The CDR3 contains 14 residues. Germline CDR1 is SEHNR and CDR2 is FQNEAQ (reference sequence). Trimming cost V 5 bases and J 5 bases, with 12 bases left between them. The CDR3 DNA sequence: TGTGCCAGCAGCCCGAGGACTCAGACCGGGGAGCTGTTTTTT. Protein product: CASSPRTQTGELFF.

This clone has only one observation. The CDR3 DNA reads TGTGCCAGTAGTCCCTCCCGGGGGGACTATAGCAATCAGCCCCAGCATTTT. This translates into CASSPSRGDYSNQPQHF. The chain carries TRBV19 and TRBJ1-5; possibly TRBD1 for D (5 bases). The germline V gene has CDR1 LNHDA and CDR2 SQIVND (reference sequence). With 5 bases removed from V and 0 bases from J, the gap between germline ends came to 17 bases. CDR3 length equals 17 residues.

The chain recombines TRBV6-4 with TRBJ1-2; 8 nucleotides line up with TRBD1. Germline CDR1 MRHNA, CDR2 SNTAGT. After removal of 4 bases from V and 7 bases from J, the junction contained 8 bases not matched to a gene. The CDR3 consists of 14 residues. The CDR3 DNA follows: TGTGCCAGCAGTGGGATGAGACAGGGGTCTGGCTACACCTTC. Encoded protein: CASSGMRQGSGYTF.

The CDR3 is CAWSVGGGNTEAFF. The CDR3 DNA reads as TGTGCCTGGAGTGTGGGCGGAGGGAACACTGAAGCTTTCTTT. J is TRBJ1-1 and V is TRBV30; no clear D. Trimming cost V 0 bases and J 1 base, with 9 bases left between them. Germline V gives CDR1 GTSNPN, CDR2 SVGIG (reference sequence). The CDR3 has 14 residues.

V and J are TRBV19 and TRBJ1-2, with TRBD1 identical over 7 bases. Germline V gene lookup returns CDR1 LNHDA and CDR2 SQIVND (reference sequence). CDR3 length: 12 residues. The V segment lost 9 bases and the J segment 6 bases; nucleotides outside the gene matches: 7. The CDR3 sequence is CASHRGFHGYTF. The CDR3 DNA reads as TGTGCCAGCCACAGGGGTTTTCATGGCTACACCTTC.

V usage is TRBV4-1 and J usage is TRBJ2-7; D is possibly TRBD2 (6 bases). The CDR3 consists of 15 residues. Trimming took 2 bases from V and 4 from J, leaving 15 bases between them. Per germline, CDR1 MGHRA and CDR2 YSYEKL. Here the CDR3 DNA reads TGCGCCAGCAGCCAACTCCTTAGGGGAGGATACGAGCAGTACTTC. It specifies CASSQLLRGGYEQYF.

This clone was detected a few times. This sequence joins TRBV29-1 and TRBJ1-2; D gene unclear. Germline-derived CDR1 and CDR2 are SQVTM and ANQGSEA. V dropped 7 bases and J dropped 7 bases, with 16 bases sitting between them. The CDR3 contains 12 residues. CDR3 nucleotides: TGCAGCGCAACTGACGAGGAGCGTGGCTACACCTTC. Translated, it gives CSATDEERGYTF.

The CDR3 reads CASSYEGAQDGYTF. CDR3 coding DNA: TGTGCCAGCAGTTACGAGGGGGCGCAGGATGGCTACACCTTC. This sequence joins TRBV6-5 and TRBJ1-2; TRBD1 matches at 7 bases. This CDR3 has 14 amino acids. V shed 2 bases, J shed 6 bases, and the junction held 6 bases outside the gene matches. Germline CDR1 is MNHEY and CDR2 is SVGAGI.

The V and J genes are TRBV12-3 or TRBV12-4 and TRBJ1-2; no definite D call. The CDR3 sequence is 13 residues long. Trimming took off 4 bases at V and 4 bases at J, with 10 bases between the two ends. CDR3 residues: CASSYGRSYGYTF. The CDR3 DNA follows: TGTGCCAGCAGTTACGGGAGGAGCTATGGCTACACCTTC.